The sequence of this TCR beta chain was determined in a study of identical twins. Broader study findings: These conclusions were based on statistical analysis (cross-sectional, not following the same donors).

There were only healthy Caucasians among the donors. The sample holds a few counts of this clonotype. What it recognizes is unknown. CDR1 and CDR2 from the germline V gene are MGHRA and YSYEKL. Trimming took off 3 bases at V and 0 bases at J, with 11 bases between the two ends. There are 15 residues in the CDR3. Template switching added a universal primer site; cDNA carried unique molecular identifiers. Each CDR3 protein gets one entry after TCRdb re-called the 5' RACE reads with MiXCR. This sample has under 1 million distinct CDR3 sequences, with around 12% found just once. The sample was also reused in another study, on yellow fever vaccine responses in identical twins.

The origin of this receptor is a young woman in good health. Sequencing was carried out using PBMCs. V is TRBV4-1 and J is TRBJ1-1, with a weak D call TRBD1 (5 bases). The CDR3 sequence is CASSHPGALNTEAFF. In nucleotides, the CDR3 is TGCGCCAGCAGCCACCCCGGGGCCTTGAACACTGAAGCTTTCTTT.